This TCR beta chain was sequenced in a study of regulatory T cells in long-lasting Graves disease. Looking at the study overall: Newly diagnosed Graves' patients had taken antithyroid drugs under 3 months.

Time point noted: newly diagnosed GD, antithyroid drugs for less than 3 months. Generation of the TCR library employed RNA extracted from PBMCs. HTBI primers from iRepertoire and Arm-PCR of CDR3 regions yielded the TCR beta libraries. From the multiplex PCR reads, TCRdb called clonotypes with MiXCR, one entry per CDR3 protein. The sample has about 470,000 distinct CDR3 sequences, 15% to 20% seen once. The same sample was also used in a study of T cells in Graves' hyperthyroidism and ophthalmopathy. That work states: Stable hyperthyroidism was told apart from ophthalmopathy by a model built on 13 V-J features.

This specimen was peripheral blood mononuclear cells (PBMCs), taken at new diagnosis, from a patient treated with antithyroid drugs. The receptor's source is a man aged 40-49 years with Graves disease.

The CDR3 loop reads CASSQDRGGNSPLHF. The CDR3 region has the DNA TGTGCCAGCAGCCAAGATAGGGGCGGCAATTCACCCCTCCACTTT. V usage is TRBV4-2 and J usage is TRBJ1-6, with D possibly being TRBD1 (5 bases). The germline V gene encodes CDR1 LGHNA and CDR2 YNFKEQ. V was trimmed by 0 bases and J by 7 bases, leaving 10 bases between them. CDR3 length: 15 amino acids.